Following are 4 T cell receptor beta chains from one sample sequenced in a study of early T cells in non-severe SARS-CoV-2 infection. TCRdb redid the calling of the 5' RACE reads with MiXCR, one entry per CDR3 protein. In the table there are about 50,000 distinct CDR3 sequences, around 10% of which are singletons. This material consisted of whole blood, taken at baseline. Receptor source: an adult who was a healthcare worker with PCR-confirmed SARS-CoV-2 infection or an uninfected control (not recorded which).

This clonotype was detected only a few times. This chain uses TRBV15 with TRBJ2-5, with TRBD2 matching over 10 bases. Trimming removed 0 bases from V and 1 base from J; junction bases left unmatched: 2. The CDR3 totals 16 residues. Germline CDR1 reads LNHNV; CDR2 reads YYDKDF (reference sequence). Here the CDR3 DNA reads TGTGCCACCAGCAGAGAACCTAGCGGGGGCCAAGAGACCCAGTACTTC. The encoded protein is CATSREPSGGQETQYF.

In its sample, this clonotype was seen a few times. The J gene is TRBJ1-2, the V gene TRBV7-9, with a weak D call TRBD1 (6 bases). CDR3 length: 14 residues. Trimming removed 5 bases at V and 7 bases at J, with 17 bases between. In germline, CDR1 is SEHNR, CDR2 FQNEAQ (reference sequence). The CDR3 region is CASSNNYRDGGYTF. The CDR3 bases are TGTGCCAGCAGCAATAATTACAGGGATGGTGGCTACACCTTC.

The sample holds a few counts of this clonotype. This chain joins TRBV6-1 and TRBJ1-4; D is unclear. The length of the CDR3 is 15 residues. Germline CDR1 MNHNS, CDR2 SASEGT. Trimming took 0 bases from V and 7 from J, leaving 12 bases between them. In DNA, the CDR3 is TGTGCCAGCAGTGAAGCGCGAGGTGGGGTTGAAAAACTGTTTTTT. Translated: CASSEARGGVEKLFF.

This sequence joins TRBV7-2 and TRBJ2-3; 9 bases align to TRBD1. Germline V gives CDR1 SGHTA, CDR2 FQGNSA. CDR3 length: 14 residues. With 3 bases clipped from V and 7 bases from J, the junction kept 5 bases outside the gene matches. Here the CDR3 reads CASSFAGTGYTQYF. CDR3 DNA: TGTGCCAGCAGCTTCGCCGGGACAGGGTATACGCAGTATTTT.